A single sample is the source of the 21 T cell receptor beta chains below, sequenced in a study of blood T cell repertoires in COVID-19. Sequencing was performed with immunoSEQ multiplex PCR; in TCRdb, only in-frame clones are kept and a portion is missing. In the table there are approximately 300,000 clones, 89% of which are singletons. The sequenced sample consisted of peripheral blood. These receptors all stem from a man between 18 and 29 years old who had recovered from COVID-19.

This clone came up once. CDR3 in amino acids: CASSTSGTSEQYF. CDR3 bases: TGTGCCAGTAGTACGTCCGGGACATCTGAGCAGTACTTC. The chain joins TRBV19 to TRBJ2-7; tentative D call: TRBD1 (6 bases). The CDR3 runs to 13 residues. Germline V gene lookup returns CDR1 LNHDA and CDR2 SQIVND (reference sequence). Trimming pared 4 bases from V and 7 bases from J, leaving 14 bases between.

This clone was recorded a few times. The rearrangement joins TRBV2 to TRBJ2-2; no firm D call. Per germline, CDR1 SNHLY and CDR2 FYNNEI. CDR3 length: 13 residues. Trimming removed 4 bases from V and 2 bases from J, with 5 bases in between. The CDR3 DNA sequence: TGTGCCAGCAGTGCTATCAACACCGGGGAGCTGTTTTTT. It is translated as CASSAINTGELFF. Full variable domain (remainder filled in from reference TRBV2 and TRBJ2-2): EPEVTQTPSHQVTQMGQEVILRCVPISNHLYFYWYRQILGQKVEFLVSFYNNEISEKSEIFDDQFSVERPDGSNFTLKIRSTKLEDSAMYFCASSAINTGELFFGEGSRLTVL.

This rearrangement joins TRBV7-5 to TRBJ1-2; whether TRBD1, the table's D call, matches the DNA was not checked. TRBV7-5 is an annotated pseudogene. The CDR3 totals 14 residues. The CDR3 protein is CARSLDSPPDGYTF. The CDR3 coding sequence is TGTGCCAGAAGCTTAGACAGCCCCCCGGATGGCTACACCTTC.

This rearrangement joins TRBV11-1 to TRBJ1-1; D remains ambiguous. V lost 3 bases and J lost 0, with 8 bases in between. CDR3 length equals 14 residues. Germline CDR1 is SGHAT and CDR2 is FQDESV (reference sequence). The CDR3 here is CASSFNTMNTEAFF. CDR3 DNA: TGTGCCAGCAGCTTTAACACCATGAACACTGAAGCTTTCTTT.

This sequence joins TRBV19 and TRBJ1-2; D may be TRBD1 (5 bases). Trimming stripped 7 bases from V and 7 bases from J, with 22 bases between. Germline V gives CDR1 LNHDA, CDR2 SQIVND (reference sequence). CDR3 length: 15 residues. CDR3 amino acids: CASTLAGETGGGYTF. The DNA for the CDR3 is TGTGCCAGTACCCTGGCGGGGGAAACCGGCGGTGGCTACACCTTC.

V gene TRBV29-1 combines with J gene TRBJ1-2; D not resolved. CDR1 SQVTM and CDR2 ANQGSEA come from the germline V gene. Trimming took off 4 bases at V and 8 bases at J, with 11 bases between the two ends. The CDR3 is 11 amino acids. This chain's CDR3 is CSVGYGGGYTF. The DNA for the CDR3 is TGCAGCGTTGGATATGGAGGAGGCTACACCTTC.

The chain has TRBV7-9 and TRBJ2-7; the D gene is possibly TRBD1 (6 bases). Germline lookup yields CDR1 SEHNR and CDR2 FQNEAQ (reference sequence). Trimming took 1 base from V and 3 from J, leaving 10 bases between them. The CDR3 is 14 residues long. CDR3 protein: CASSLVGDNYEQYF. For the CDR3, the DNA is TGTGCCAGCAGCTTAGTAGGGGACAACTACGAGCAGTACTTC.

The rearrangement uses TRBV2 and TRBJ1-5, with 8 nucleotides matching TRBD1. CDR3 length: 16 residues. V lost 7 bases to trimming and J lost 0 bases; unmatched junction nucleotides: 8. Germline-derived CDR1 and CDR2 are SNHLY and FYNNEI. The CDR3 coding sequence is TGTGCCAGCAACGGACAGGGACCTTATAGCAATCAGCCCCAGCATTTT. Encoded protein: CASNGQGPYSNQPQHF.

The chain employs TRBV9 and TRBJ1-6; a weak D match, TRBD1 (5 bases). CDR3 length: 18 residues. Per germline, CDR1 SGDLS and CDR2 YYNGEE. V shed 3 bases and J shed 4 bases, with 20 bases lying between them. In nucleotides, the CDR3 is TGTGCCAGCAGCGGTAAGGAGGGCAGGGACCGATATAATTCACCCCTCCACTTT. It translates to CASSGKEGRDRYNSPLHF.

The CDR3: CASSHRTSGRGGQFF. CDR3 sequence (DNA): TGTGCCAGCAGTCACCGGACTAGCGGGAGAGGTGGGCAGTTCTTC. V is TRBV27 and J is TRBJ2-1, with 13 nucleotides matching TRBD2. Germline V lookup: CDR1 MNHEY, CDR2 SMNVEV (reference sequence). The CDR3 sequence is 15 residues long. V gave up 5 bases and J gave up 12 bases; unmatched junction bases: 10.

This rearrangement joins TRBV11-3 to TRBJ2-7; TRBD1 is a possible D gene (5 bases). CDR1 SGHNT and CDR2 YENEEA come from the germline V gene. The V gene lost 1 base and the J gene lost 6 bases, with 10 bases spanning the gap. This CDR3 is 13 amino acids long. CDR3 protein: CASSLASGIEQYF. The CDR3 nucleotides read TGTGCCAGCAGCTTAGCCTCAGGGATCGAGCAGTACTTC.

This sequence joins TRBV11-2 and TRBJ1-1; 9 bases map to TRBD1. Germline CDR1 is SGHAT and CDR2 is FQNNGV. CDR3 length equals 15 residues. Unmatched junction bases numbered 6, after V lost 3 bases and J lost 4 bases. DNA for the CDR3: TGTGCCAGCAGCTTTGAACAGGGGGCTGGCACTGAAGCTTTCTTT. Protein: CASSFEQGAGTEAFF.

The chain has TRBV27 and TRBJ1-3; D call uncertain. The CDR3 totals 14 residues. Germline V CDR1 and CDR2: MNHEY, SMNVEV (reference sequence). V was cut by 6 bases and J by 0 bases, with 9 bases left in between. CDR3 nucleotide sequence: TGTGCCAGCAGAACAGCAGCCTCTGGAAACACCATATATTTT. It codes for CASRTAASGNTIYF.

J is TRBJ1-1 and V is TRBV19; D not resolved. The V gene's germline CDR1 is LNHDA and CDR2 SQIVND (reference sequence). The germline V and J ends were trimmed by 9 bases and 4 bases, with 12 bases remaining between them. This CDR3 is built from 12 residues. In DNA form, the CDR3 reads TGTGCCAGCACTTCGGGAACCACTGAAGCTTTCTTT. This encodes CASTSGTTEAFF.

This clone has only a few counts. The chain couples TRBV6-6 to TRBJ1-6, with D possibly being TRBD1 (6 bases). Germline V CDR1 and CDR2: MNHNY, SVGAGI (reference sequence). The CDR3 runs 15 residues. V was clipped by 4 bases and J by 3 bases, with 10 bases between them. CDR3 in DNA: TGTGCCAGCAGTTGGGACACCAACTATAATTCACCCCTCCACTTT. Protein sequence: CASSWDTNYNSPLHF.

The rearrangement links TRBV7-2 to TRBJ1-6, with D perhaps TRBD1 (5 bases). The germline V gene encodes CDR1 SGHTA and CDR2 FQGNSA. The CDR3 spans 15 residues. The germline V and J ends were trimmed by 4 bases and 8 bases, with 15 bases remaining between them. The CDR3 bases are TGTGCCAGCAGCTCTCAGGGTACTCTACATTCACCCCTCCACTTT. It codes for CASSSQGTLHSPLHF.

The V call is TRBV7-2, the J call TRBJ2-1, with D tentatively TRBD1 (6 bases). The CDR3 runs 15 residues. The germline gives CDR1 SGHTA, CDR2 FQGNSA. The V end was cut by 8 bases, the J end by 2 bases, with 16 bases between. Written as DNA, the CDR3 is TGTGCCAGCGGACAATCGGGACAAGCCTACAATGAGCAGTTCTTC. Translation: CASGQSGQAYNEQFF.

The chain uses TRBV5-6 and TRBJ1-3; D remains unclear. Trimming shortened V by 0 bases and J by 2 bases, and 6 bases separated the two germline ends. Looked up from germline, CDR1 is SGHDT and CDR2 is YYEEEE. The CDR3 is 14 residues long. This chain's CDR3 is CASSLDPAGNTIYF. In nucleotides, the CDR3 is TGTGCCAGCAGCTTGGATCCTGCTGGAAACACCATATATTTT.

The chain carries TRBV6-5 and TRBJ2-1; D is uncertain. There are 12 residues in the CDR3. Germline V lookup: CDR1 MNHEY, CDR2 SVGAGI. V gave up 8 bases and J gave up 0 bases, with 5 bases separating them. The CDR3 coding sequence is TGTGCCAGCGGGCCCTCCTACAATGAGCAGTTCTTC. Translated, it gives CASGPSYNEQFF.

This clone has a single count. The rearrangement links TRBV5-6 to TRBJ1-3; D unclear. This CDR3 spans 12 amino acids. V was pared by 4 bases and J by 6 bases, with 8 bases between. The V gene's germline CDR1 is SGHDT and CDR2 YYEEEE. The CDR3 coding sequence is TGTGCCAGCAGCCTAAATTCAAACACCATATATTTT. It yields the protein CASSLNSNTIYF.

The V gene is TRBV19, the J gene TRBJ2-5, with 10 bases lining up with TRBD2. Germline V lookup: CDR1 LNHDA, CDR2 SQIVND (reference sequence). The CDR3 totals 16 residues. V shed 5 bases, J shed 4 bases, and the junction held 10 bases outside the gene matches. This CDR3 reads CASSSRGSGGRETQYF. For the CDR3, the DNA is TGTGCCAGTAGTTCCCGGGGTAGCGGGGGGCGAGAGACCCAGTACTTC.